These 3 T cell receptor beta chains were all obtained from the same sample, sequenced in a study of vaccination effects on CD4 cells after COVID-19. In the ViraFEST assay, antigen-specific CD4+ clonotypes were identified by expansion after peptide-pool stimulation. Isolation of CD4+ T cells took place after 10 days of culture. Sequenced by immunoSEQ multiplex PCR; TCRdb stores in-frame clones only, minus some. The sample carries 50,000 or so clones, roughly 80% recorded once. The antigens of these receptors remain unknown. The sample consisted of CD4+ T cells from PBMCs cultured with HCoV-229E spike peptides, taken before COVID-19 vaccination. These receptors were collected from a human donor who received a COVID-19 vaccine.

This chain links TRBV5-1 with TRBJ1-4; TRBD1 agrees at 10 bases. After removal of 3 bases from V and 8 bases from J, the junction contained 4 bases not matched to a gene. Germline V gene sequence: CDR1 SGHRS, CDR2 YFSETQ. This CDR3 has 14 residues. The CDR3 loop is CASSSTGGSEKLFF. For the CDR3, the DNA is TGCGCCAGCAGCTCGACAGGGGGCTCGGAAAAACTGTTTTTT.

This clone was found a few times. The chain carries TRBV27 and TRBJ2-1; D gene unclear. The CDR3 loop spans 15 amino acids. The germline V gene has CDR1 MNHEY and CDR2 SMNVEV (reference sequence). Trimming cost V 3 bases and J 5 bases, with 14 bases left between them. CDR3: CASSFRPIGHNEQFF. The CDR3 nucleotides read TGTGCCAGCAGTTTCAGGCCTATAGGCCACAATGAGCAGTTCTTC.

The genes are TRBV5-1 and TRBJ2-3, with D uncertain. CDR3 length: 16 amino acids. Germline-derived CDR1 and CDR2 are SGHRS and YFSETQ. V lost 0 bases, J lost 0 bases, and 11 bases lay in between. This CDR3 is CASSLVGGESTDTQYF. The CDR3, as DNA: TGCGCCAGCAGCTTGGTAGGCGGAGAAAGCACAGATACGCAGTATTTT.